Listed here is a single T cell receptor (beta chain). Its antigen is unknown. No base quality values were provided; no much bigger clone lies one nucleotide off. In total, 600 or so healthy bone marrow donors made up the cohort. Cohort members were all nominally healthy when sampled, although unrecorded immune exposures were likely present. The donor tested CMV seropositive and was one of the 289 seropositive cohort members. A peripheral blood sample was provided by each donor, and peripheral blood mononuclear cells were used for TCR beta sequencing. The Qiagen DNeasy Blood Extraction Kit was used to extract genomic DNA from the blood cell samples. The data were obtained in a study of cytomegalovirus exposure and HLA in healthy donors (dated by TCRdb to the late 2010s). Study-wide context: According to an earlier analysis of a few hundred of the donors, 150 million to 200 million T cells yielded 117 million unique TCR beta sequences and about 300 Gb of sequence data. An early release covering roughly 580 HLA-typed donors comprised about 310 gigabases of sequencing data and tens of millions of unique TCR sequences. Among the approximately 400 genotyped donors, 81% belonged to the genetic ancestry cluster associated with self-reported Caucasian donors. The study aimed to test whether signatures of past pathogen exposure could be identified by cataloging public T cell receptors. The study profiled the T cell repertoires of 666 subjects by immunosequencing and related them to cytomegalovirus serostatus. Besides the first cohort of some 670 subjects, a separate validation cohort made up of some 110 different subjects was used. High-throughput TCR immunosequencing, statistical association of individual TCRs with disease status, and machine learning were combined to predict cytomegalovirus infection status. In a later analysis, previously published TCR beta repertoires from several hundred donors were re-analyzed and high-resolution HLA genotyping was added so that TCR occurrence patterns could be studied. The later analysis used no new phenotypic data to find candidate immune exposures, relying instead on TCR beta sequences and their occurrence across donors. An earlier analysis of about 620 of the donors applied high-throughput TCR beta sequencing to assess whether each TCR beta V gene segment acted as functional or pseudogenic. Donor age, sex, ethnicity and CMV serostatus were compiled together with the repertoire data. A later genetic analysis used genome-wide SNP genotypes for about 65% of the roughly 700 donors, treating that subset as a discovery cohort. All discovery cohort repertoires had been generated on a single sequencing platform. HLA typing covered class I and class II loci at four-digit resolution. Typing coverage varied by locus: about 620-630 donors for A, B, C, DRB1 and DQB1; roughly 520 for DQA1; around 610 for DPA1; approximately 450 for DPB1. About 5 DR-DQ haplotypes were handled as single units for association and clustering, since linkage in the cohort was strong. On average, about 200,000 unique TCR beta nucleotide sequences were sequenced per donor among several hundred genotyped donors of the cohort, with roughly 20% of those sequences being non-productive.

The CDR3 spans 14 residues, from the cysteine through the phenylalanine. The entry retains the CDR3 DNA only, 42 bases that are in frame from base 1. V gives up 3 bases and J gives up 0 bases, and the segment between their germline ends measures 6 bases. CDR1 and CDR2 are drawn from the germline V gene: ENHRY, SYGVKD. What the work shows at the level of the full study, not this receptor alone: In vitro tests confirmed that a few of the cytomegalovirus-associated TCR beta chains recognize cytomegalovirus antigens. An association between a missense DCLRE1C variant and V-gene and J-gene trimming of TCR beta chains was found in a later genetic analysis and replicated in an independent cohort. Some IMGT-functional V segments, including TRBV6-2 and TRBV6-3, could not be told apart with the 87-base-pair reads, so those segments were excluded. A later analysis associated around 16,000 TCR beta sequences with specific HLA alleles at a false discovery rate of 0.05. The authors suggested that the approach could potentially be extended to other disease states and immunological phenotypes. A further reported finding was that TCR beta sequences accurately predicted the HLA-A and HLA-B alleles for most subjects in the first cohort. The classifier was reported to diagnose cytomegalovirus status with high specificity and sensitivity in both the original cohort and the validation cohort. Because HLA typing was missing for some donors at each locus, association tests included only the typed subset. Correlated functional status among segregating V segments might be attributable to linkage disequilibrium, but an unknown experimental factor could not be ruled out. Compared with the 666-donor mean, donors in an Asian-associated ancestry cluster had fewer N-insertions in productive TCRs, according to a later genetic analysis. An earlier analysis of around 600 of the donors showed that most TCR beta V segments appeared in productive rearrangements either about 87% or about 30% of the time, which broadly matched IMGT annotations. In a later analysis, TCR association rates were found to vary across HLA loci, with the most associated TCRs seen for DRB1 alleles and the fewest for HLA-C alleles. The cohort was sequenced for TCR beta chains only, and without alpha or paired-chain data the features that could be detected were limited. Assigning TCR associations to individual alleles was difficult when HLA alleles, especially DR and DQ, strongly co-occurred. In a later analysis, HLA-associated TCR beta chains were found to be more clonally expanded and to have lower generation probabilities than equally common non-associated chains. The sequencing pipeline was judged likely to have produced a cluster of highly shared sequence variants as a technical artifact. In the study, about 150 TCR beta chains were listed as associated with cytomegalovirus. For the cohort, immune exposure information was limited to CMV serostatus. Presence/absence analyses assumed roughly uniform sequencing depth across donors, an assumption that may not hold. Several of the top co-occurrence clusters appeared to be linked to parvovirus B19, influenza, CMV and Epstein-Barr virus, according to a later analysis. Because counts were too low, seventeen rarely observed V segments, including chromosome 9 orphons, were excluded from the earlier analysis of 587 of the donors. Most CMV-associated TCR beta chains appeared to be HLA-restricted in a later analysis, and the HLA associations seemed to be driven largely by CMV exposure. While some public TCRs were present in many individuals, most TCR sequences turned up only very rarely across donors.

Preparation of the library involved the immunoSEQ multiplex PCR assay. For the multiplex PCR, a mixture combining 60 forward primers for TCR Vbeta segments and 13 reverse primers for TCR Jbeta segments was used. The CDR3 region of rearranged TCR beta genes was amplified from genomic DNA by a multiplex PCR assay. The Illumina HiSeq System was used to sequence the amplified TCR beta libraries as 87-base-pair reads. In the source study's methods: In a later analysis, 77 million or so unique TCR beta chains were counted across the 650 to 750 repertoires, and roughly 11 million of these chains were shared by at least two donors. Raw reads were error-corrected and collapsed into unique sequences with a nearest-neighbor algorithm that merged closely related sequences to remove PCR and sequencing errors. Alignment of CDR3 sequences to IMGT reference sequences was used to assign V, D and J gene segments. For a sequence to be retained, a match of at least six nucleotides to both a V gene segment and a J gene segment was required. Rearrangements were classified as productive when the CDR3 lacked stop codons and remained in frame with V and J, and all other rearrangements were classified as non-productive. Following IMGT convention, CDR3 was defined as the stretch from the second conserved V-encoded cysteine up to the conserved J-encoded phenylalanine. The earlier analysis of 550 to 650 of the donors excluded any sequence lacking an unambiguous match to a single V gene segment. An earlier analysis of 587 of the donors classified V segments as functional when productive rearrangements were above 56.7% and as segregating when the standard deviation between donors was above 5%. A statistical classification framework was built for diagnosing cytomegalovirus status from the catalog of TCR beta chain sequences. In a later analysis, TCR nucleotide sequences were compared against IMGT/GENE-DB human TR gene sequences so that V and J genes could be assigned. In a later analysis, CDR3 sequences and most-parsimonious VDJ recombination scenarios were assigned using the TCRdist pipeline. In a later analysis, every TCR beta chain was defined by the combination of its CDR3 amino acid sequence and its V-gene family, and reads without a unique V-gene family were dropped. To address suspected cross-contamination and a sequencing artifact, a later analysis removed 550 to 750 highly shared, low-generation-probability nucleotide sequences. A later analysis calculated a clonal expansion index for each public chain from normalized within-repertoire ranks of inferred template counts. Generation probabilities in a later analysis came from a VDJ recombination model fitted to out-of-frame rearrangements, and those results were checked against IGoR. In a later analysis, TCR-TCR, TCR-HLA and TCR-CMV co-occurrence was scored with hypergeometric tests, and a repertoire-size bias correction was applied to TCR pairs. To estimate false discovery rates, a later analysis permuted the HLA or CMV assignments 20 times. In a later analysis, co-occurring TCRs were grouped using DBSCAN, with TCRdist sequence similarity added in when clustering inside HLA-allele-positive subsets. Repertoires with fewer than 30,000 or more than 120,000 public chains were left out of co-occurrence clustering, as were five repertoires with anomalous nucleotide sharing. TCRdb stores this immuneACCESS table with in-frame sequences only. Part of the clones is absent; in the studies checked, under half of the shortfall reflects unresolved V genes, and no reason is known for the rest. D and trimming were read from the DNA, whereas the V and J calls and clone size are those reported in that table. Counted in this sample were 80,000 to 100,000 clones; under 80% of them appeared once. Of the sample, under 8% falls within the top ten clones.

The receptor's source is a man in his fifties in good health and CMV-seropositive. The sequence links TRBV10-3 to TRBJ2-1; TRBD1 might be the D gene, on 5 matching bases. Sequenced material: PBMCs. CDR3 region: CAISEGVSYNEQFF. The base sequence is TGTGCCATCAGTGAAGGGGTCTCCTACAATGAGCAGTTCTTC.